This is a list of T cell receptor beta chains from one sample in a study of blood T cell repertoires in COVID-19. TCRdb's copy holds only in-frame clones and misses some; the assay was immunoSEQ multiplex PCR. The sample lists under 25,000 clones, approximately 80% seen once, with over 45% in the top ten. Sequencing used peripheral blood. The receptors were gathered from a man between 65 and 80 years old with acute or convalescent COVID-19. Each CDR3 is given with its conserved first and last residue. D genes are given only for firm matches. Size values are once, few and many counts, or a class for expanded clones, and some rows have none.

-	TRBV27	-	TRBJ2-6	CASSSPLGLSSGANVLTF	TGTGCCAGCAGTTCCCCACTGGGACTGAGCTCTGGGGCCAACGTCCTGACTTTC
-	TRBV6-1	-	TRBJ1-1	CASSEGGGDTEAFF	TGTGCCAGCAGTGAAGGAGGGGGAGACACTGAAGCTTTCTTT
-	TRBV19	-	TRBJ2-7	CASSIAIYEETGQPNYEQYF	TGTGCCAGTAGTATCGCAATTTACGAAGAAACAGGACAGCCAAACTACGAGCAGTACTTC
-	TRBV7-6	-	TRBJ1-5	CASSQTLNQPQHF	TGTGCCAGCAGTCAGACACTGAATCAGCCCCAGCATTTT
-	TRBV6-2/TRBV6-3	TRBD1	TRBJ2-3	CASSYSQDRAFRTDTQYF	TGTGCCAGCAGTTACTCCCAGGACAGGGCGTTTAGAACAGATACGCAGTATTTT
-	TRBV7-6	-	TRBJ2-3	CASSSNRDSGGYTQYF	TGTGCCAGCAGCTCAAACCGGGACAGTGGAGGGTATACGCAGTATTTT
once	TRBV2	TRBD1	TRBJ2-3	CASSADRGSTDTQYF	TGTGCCAGCAGTGCAGACAGGGGCAGCACAGATACGCAGTATTTT
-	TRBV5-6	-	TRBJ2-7	CASSRDYREAYEQYF	TGTGCCAGCAGCCGGGATTATCGGGAAGCCTACGAGCAGTACTTC
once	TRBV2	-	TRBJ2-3	CASSALRASTDTQYF	TGTGCCAGCAGTGCCCTCAGGGCTAGCACAGATACGCAGTATTTT
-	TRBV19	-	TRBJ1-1	CASSGRGGTEAFF	TGTGCCAGTAGTGGCCGGGGGGGCACTGAAGCTTTCTTT
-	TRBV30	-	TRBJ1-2	CAWSTSYGYTF	TGTGCCTGGAGTACTAGCTATGGCTACACCTTC
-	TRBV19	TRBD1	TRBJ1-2	CASSRPGTGEEHGYTF	TGTGCCAGTAGTCGTCCCGGGACAGGGGAAGAGCATGGCTACACCTTC
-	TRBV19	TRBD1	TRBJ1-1	CASTAGTGVMNTEAFF	TGTGCCAGTACCGCCGGGACAGGGGTTATGAACACTGAAGCTTTCTTT
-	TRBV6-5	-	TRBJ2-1	CAAVRGWPPYNEQFF	TGTGCCGCCGTCCGCGGGTGGCCCCCCTACAATGAGCAGTTCTTC
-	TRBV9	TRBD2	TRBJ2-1	CASSVADGAGGSLSYNEQFF	TGTGCCAGCAGCGTAGCCGACGGAGCGGGGGGTTCTCTCTCCTACAATGAGCAGTTCTTC
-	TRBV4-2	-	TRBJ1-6	CASSQDGSRDSPLHF	TGTGCCAGCAGCCAAGACGGATCGCGGGATTCACCCCTCCACTTT
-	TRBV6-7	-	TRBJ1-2	CASSYPELNYGYTF	TGTGCCAGCAGTTACCCCGAGTTAAACTATGGCTACACCTTC
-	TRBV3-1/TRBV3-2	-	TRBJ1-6	CASSQGQDNSPLHF	TGTGCCAGCAGCCAAGGACAGGATAATTCACCCCTCCACTTT
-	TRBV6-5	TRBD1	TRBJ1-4	CASMGEDRVGEKLFF	TGTGCCAGCATGGGGGAGGACAGGGTCGGCGAAAAACTGTTTTTT
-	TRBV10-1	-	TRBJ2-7	CASSGGLTSLTDYEQYF	TGCGCCAGCAGTGGCGGGTTGACTAGTTTAACGGACTACGAGCAGTACTTC
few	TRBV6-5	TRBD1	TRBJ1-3	CASSTDRGTGNTIYF	TGTGCCAGCAGTACAGACAGGGGAACAGGAAACACCATATATTTT
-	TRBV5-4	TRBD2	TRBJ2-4	CASSHLTSGGEYF	TGTGCCAGCAGCCACCTGACTAGCGGAGGGGAGTACTTC
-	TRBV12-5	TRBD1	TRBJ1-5	CASGLVHPQGASNQPQHF	TGTGCTAGTGGTTTGGTACACCCGCAGGGGGCTAGCAATCAGCCCCAGCATTTT
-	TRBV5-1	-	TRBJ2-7	CASSLESGYEQYF	TGCGCCAGCAGCTTGGAATCGGGATACGAGCAGTACTTC
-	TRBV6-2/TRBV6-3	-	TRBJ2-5	CASSYSSSRETQYF	TGTGCCAGCAGTTACTCGAGTAGCCGGGAGACCCAGTACTTC
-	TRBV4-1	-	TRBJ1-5	CASSQVQGSDQPQHF	TGCGCCAGCAGCCAAGTCCAGGGTAGTGACCAGCCCCAGCATTTT
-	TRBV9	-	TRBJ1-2	CASSPPHGNYGYTF	TGTGCCAGCAGCCCCCCTCACGGGAACTATGGCTACACCTTC
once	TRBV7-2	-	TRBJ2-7	CASSQQGRTSYEQYF	TGTGCCAGCAGTCAACAGGGTCGAACGTCCTACGAGCAGTACTTC
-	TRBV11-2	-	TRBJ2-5	CASSRDSPAETQYF	TGTGCCAGCAGCCGGGACTCCCCTGCGGAGACCCAGTACTTC
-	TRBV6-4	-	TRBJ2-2	CASSRGRTGELFF	TGTGCCAGCAGCCGGGGTCGCACCGGGGAGCTGTTTTTT
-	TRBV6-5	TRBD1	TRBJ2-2	CASSLDRGTGELFF	TGTGCCAGCAGTCTGGACAGGGGCACCGGGGAGCTGTTTTTT
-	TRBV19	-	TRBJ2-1	CASSPGRDTLGNEQFF	TGTGCCAGTAGCCCTGGCCGGGACACCCTGGGGAATGAGCAGTTCTTC
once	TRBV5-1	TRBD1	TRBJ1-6	CASSFGTEHSPLHF	TGCGCCAGCAGCTTCGGGACAGAGCACTCACCCCTCCACTTT
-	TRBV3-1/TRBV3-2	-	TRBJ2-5	CASSQVVAGAQETQYF	TGTGCCAGCAGCCAAGTGGTTGCGGGGGCTCAAGAGACCCAGTACTTC
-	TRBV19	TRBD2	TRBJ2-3	CATRKARGSSDTQYF	TGTGCCACCCGAAAGGCTCGCGGGAGTTCAGATACGCAGTATTTT
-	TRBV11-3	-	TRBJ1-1	CASSGRGTEAFF	TGTGCCAGCAGTGGAAGGGGTACTGAAGCTTTCTTT
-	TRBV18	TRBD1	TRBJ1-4	CASSRRDRGTNEKLFF	TGTGCCAGCTCACGCCGGGACAGGGGAACTAATGAAAAACTGTTTTTT
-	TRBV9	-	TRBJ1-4	CASSVATGQGNEKLFF	TGTGCCAGCAGCGTAGCTACAGGGCAGGGCAATGAAAAACTGTTTTTT
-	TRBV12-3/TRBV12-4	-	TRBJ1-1	CASSLGLRGAFF	TGTGCCAGCAGTTTAGGGCTAAGGGGTGCTTTCTTT
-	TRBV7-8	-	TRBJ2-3	CASSSKTHLGDTQYF	TGTGCCAGCAGCAGCAAGACACACCTCGGAGATACGCAGTATTTT
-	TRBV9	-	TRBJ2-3	CASSVLSGGGTDTQYF	TGTGCCAGCAGCGTACTCAGCGGAGGGGGCACAGATACGCAGTATTTT
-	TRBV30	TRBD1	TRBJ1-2	CAWSYWTGGGGYTF	TGTGCCTGGAGTTACTGGACAGGGGGGGGTGGCTACACCTTC
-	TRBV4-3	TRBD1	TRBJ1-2	CASSQETGGRGYTF	TGCGCCAGCAGCCAGGAAACAGGGGGCAGGGGCTACACCTTC
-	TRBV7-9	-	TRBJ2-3	CASSSSVDTQYF	TGTGCCAGCAGCTCGTCGGTGGATACGCAGTATTTT
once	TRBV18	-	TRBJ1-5	CASSPGAQFQPQHF	TGTGCCAGCTCACCAGGGGCGCAGTTTCAGCCCCAGCATTTT
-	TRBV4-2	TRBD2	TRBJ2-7	CASSQELLAGGYSYEQYF	TGTGCCAGCAGCCAAGAATTACTAGCGGGAGGGTACTCCTACGAGCAGTACTTC
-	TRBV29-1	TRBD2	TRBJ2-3	CSVTGGVTDTQYF	TGCAGCGTTACGGGAGGGGTGACAGATACGCAGTATTTT
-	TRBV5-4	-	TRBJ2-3	CASSPGVGGLTDTQYF	TGTGCCAGCAGCCCCGGGGTGGGAGGTCTCACAGATACGCAGTATTTT
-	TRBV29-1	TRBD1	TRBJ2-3	CSAIRDRGGYTQYF	TGCAGCGCCATCCGGGACAGGGGTGGTTATACGCAGTATTTT
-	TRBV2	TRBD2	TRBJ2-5	CASSVRAGGGETQYF	TGTGCCAGCAGTGTAAGAGCGGGAGGGGGAGAGACCCAGTACTTC
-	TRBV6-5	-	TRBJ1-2	CASSREAPNYGYTF	TGTGCCAGCAGCCGCGAGGCCCCTAACTATGGCTACACCTTC
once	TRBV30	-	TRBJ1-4	CAWSVGGTNEKLFF	TGTGCCTGGAGTGTCGGGGGGACTAATGAAAAACTGTTTTTT